Presented here are 32 T cell receptor beta chains from one specimen sequenced in a study of CXCR3-negative and CXCR3-positive naive CD8 T cells. Through 5' RACE with UMI labels, the TRB cDNA libraries were prepared. TCRdb re-called the 5' RACE reads; every CDR3 protein appears as one record, without DNA. This sample lists 8,000 to 10,000 distinct CDR3 sequences; its ten largest clones have roughly 0.94%. Sequencing was done on a sample of naive CXCR3- CD8+ T cells from blood. As for subset: CD45RO-CCR7+CD27+CD95- naive CD8+ T cells lacking CXCR3 (TNR3-). The receptors shown here come from a human donor in good health. Some clones in this sample may be carry-over from other donors' samples.

This clonotype is identified as medium-sized (0.01 to 0.1%) from frequency. The chain combines TRBV6-5 with TRBJ1-1; TCRdb returns TRBD1, unconfirmable since there is no DNA. Germline values: CDR1 MNHEY, CDR2 SVGAGI. The CDR3 contains 13 residues. This CDR3 reads CASSGRENTEAFF.

Measured by frequency, this clonotype is medium-sized (0.01 to 0.1%). The chain carries TRBV28 and TRBJ2-1; TCRdb proposes TRBD1, but this gene call is untestable without DNA. Germline-derived CDR1 and CDR2 are MDHEN and SYDVKM. CDR3 size: 14 residues. The CDR3 here is CASNPRGRYNEQFF.

The chain joins TRBV29-1 to TRBJ2-2; TCRdb returns TRBD1, unconfirmable since there is no DNA. CDR3 length: 16 residues. Germline CDR1 reads SQVTM; CDR2 reads ANQGSEA. The CDR3 loop reads CSGYWAGTPNTGELFF.

Here the CDR3 reads CSAGGTTMRSSYEQYF. The V call is TRBV20-1, the J call TRBJ2-7; TCRdb outputs TRBD2, but without DNA this stays unchecked. CDR3 size: 16 residues. Germline V gene lookup returns CDR1 DFQATT and CDR2 SNEGSKA (reference sequence).

J is TRBJ1-1 and V is TRBV9; the TCRdb D gene call, TRBD1, has no DNA to confirm it. The CDR3 runs 13 residues. Germline values: CDR1 SGDLS, CDR2 YYNGEE. The chain's CDR3 is CASSTRQVTEAFF.

The chain uses TRBV5-8 and TRBJ1-1; TCRdb's D gene call, TRBD1, goes unchecked for lack of DNA. Germline V CDR1 and CDR2: SGHTS, YDEGEE. This CDR3 region has 15 residues. The CDR3 loop is CASSLVPGMNTEAFF.

The chain uses TRBV28 and TRBJ2-7; absent DNA, TCRdb's TRBD2 call cannot be checked. CDR1 is MDHEN, CDR2 SYDVKM, per germline. CDR3 length equals 13 residues. The CDR3: CASSGGWPSEQYF.

The gene calls are TRBV29-1 and TRBJ2-5. The CDR3 is made up of 11 amino acids. Germline CDR1 is SQVTM and CDR2 is ANQGSEA. The chain's CDR3 is CSVDNQETQYF.

V gene TRBV7-9 combines with J gene TRBJ1-5; TCRdb proposes TRBD1, but this gene call is untestable without DNA. This CDR3 is built from 16 residues. Germline CDR1 reads SEHNR; CDR2 reads FQNEAQ (reference sequence). The chain's CDR3 is CASSATSGANNQPQHF.

This clonotype is classed as medium-sized by frequency. This sequence joins TRBV5-1 and TRBJ2-2; TCRdb gives TRBD2 as the D gene, but with no DNA this cannot be confirmed. CDR1 SGHRS and CDR2 YFSETQ come from the germline V gene. The CDR3 extends over 17 amino acids. The CDR3 sequence: CASSFYGPMTDTGELFF. Full variable domain (rest looked up from reference TRBV5-1 and TRBJ2-2): KAGVTQTPRYLIKTRGQQVTLSCSPISGHRSVSWYQQTPGQGLQFLFEYFSETQRNKGNFPGRFSGRQFSNSRSEMNVSTLELGDSALYLCASSFYGPMTDTGELFFGEGSRLTVL.

This chain uses TRBV4-3 with TRBJ2-5. CDR3 length: 13 amino acids. Germline V gives CDR1 LGHNA, CDR2 YSLEER. CDR3 loop: CASSQNSQETQYF.

This clonotype is deemed medium-sized by its frequency. This chain uses TRBV7-9 with TRBJ2-3. The length of the CDR3 is 12 residues. Germline lookup yields CDR1 SEHNR and CDR2 FQNEAQ (reference sequence). CDR3 region: CASSLAADTQYF.

This chain uses TRBV4-1 with TRBJ1-1; TCRdb names TRBD1, which stays unverified in the absence of DNA. CDR1 and CDR2 from the germline V gene are MGHRA and YSYEKL. This CDR3 region has 14 residues. CDR3 sequence reads: CASSQGQENTEAFF.

This clonotype is deemed medium-sized by its frequency. This chain joins TRBV27 and TRBJ2-3; TCRdb outputs TRBD2, but without DNA this stays unchecked. The CDR3 length is 18 residues. Germline-derived CDR1 and CDR2 are MNHEY and SMNVEV (reference sequence). The CDR3 protein is CASSSIAGGPMRTDTQYF.

The rearrangement joins TRBV29-1 to TRBJ1-5; absent DNA, TCRdb's TRBD1 call cannot be checked. The germline CDR1 and CDR2 sequences are SQVTM and ANQGSEA. This CDR3 is built from 14 residues. The CDR3 loop reads CSVATGISNQPQHF.

By frequency, this clonotype registers medium-sized (0.01 to 0.1%). The chain employs TRBV7-9 and TRBJ1-1; the D call of TRBD1 rests on TCRdb alone, since no DNA is present to check it. In germline, CDR1 is SEHNR, CDR2 FQNEAQ (reference sequence). The CDR3 is 15 residues long. CDR3 amino acids: CASSADRGSNTEAFF.

The rearrangement joins TRBV28 to TRBJ2-3; the D call of TRBD1 rests on TCRdb alone, since no DNA is present to check it. This CDR3 comprises 15 residues. The germline V gene encodes CDR1 MDHEN and CDR2 SYDVKM. The CDR3 sequence is CASSLGGRSTDTQYF. Supplemented by reference TRBV28 and TRBJ2-3, the full variable domain reads DVKVTQSSRYLVKRTGEKVFLECVQDMDHENMFWYRQDPGLGLRLIYFSYDVKMKEKGDIPEGYSVSREKKERFSLILESASTNQTSMYLCASSLGGRSTDTQYFGPGTRLTVL.

Judged by frequency, this clonotype is medium-sized. J is TRBJ1-2 and V is TRBV7-9; the D gene TCRdb calls, TRBD1, cannot be checked with no DNA. Germline CDR1 reads SEHNR; CDR2 reads FQNEAQ (reference sequence). The CDR3 is 12 residues long. CDR3 sequence reads: CASSHGTDGYTF.

In terms of frequency, this clonotype is medium-sized. The genes are TRBV12-5 and TRBJ2-3; TCRdb's D call, TRBD2, is unchecked because there is no DNA. Germline CDR1 is LGHNT and CDR2 is FRNRAP. The CDR3 totals 15 residues. The CDR3 sequence is CASGLSPSGRIVWYF.

Its frequency marks this clonotype as medium-sized. The V gene is TRBV29-1, the J gene TRBJ2-2. The germline gives CDR1 SQVTM, CDR2 ANQGSEA. This CDR3 has 12 residues. The CDR3: CSVSANTGELFF.

The chain links TRBV27 to TRBJ2-5; TCRdb calls TRBD1, which cannot be checked without DNA. Per the germline V gene, CDR1 is MNHEY and CDR2 is SMNVEV (reference sequence). This CDR3 is built from 15 residues. CDR3 region: CASSLRGFGQETQYF.

This sequence joins TRBV7-9 and TRBJ1-1. From germline, CDR1 is SEHNR and CDR2 FQNEAQ (reference sequence). The CDR3 sequence is 12 residues long. CDR3 protein: CASSPSGTEAFF.

The genes are TRBV20-1 and TRBJ2-5; TCRdb outputs TRBD2, but without DNA this stays unchecked. In germline, CDR1 is DFQATT, CDR2 SNEGSKA (reference sequence). The CDR3 extends over 14 amino acids. The CDR3 spells CSAVTSGIQETQYF.

This clonotype is called medium-sized based on its frequency. V is TRBV6-5 and J is TRBJ1-5; without DNA, the TCRdb call of TRBD1 cannot be checked. Germline V lookup: CDR1 MNHEY, CDR2 SVGAGI. CDR3 length: 13 amino acids. This CDR3 reads CASSPLGVKPQHF.

This clonotype is labeled medium-sized based on frequency. The V gene is TRBV28, the J gene TRBJ2-1. There are 13 residues in the CDR3. Germline CDR1 is MDHEN and CDR2 is SYDVKM. The CDR3 loop is CASSVTERNEQFF.

Frequency places this clonotype as medium-sized (0.01 to 0.1%). The chain joins TRBV20-1 to TRBJ1-5. Germline values: CDR1 DFQATT, CDR2 SNEGSKA (reference sequence). The CDR3 totals 13 residues. Here the CDR3 reads CSARDEFNQPQHF.

The rearrangement uses TRBV19 and TRBJ1-1. Germline assignment: CDR1 LNHDA and CDR2 SQIVND (reference sequence). The CDR3 has 13 residues. The CDR3 sequence is CASTGRLNTEAFF.

The rearrangement joins TRBV6-5 to TRBJ2-1. This CDR3 is 12 amino acids long. Looked up from germline, CDR1 is MNHEY and CDR2 is SVGAGI. CDR3 amino acids: CASSNSLGEQFF.

The chain has TRBV29-1 and TRBJ2-1; no DNA is available, so the TRBD2 call from TCRdb remains unchecked. The CDR3 consists of 14 residues. CDR1 and CDR2 (germline): SQVTM, ANQGSEA. CDR3 protein: CSLVGESSYNEQFF.

This clonotype is called medium-sized (0.01 to 0.1%) based on its frequency. The chain combines TRBV20-1 with TRBJ1-1; TCRdb's D call of TRBD1 is untestable without DNA. Germline V gene sequence: CDR1 DFQATT, CDR2 SNEGSKA (reference sequence). There are 13 residues in the CDR3. The CDR3: CSASDRLRTEAFF.

Frequency places this clonotype as medium-sized. The V call is TRBV6-5, the J call TRBJ1-2. CDR3 length equals 15 residues. Germline lookup yields CDR1 MNHEY and CDR2 SVGAGI. The CDR3 sequence is CASSQTSPANYGYTF.

V usage is TRBV4-2 and J usage is TRBJ1-1. This CDR3 contains 13 residues. In germline, CDR1 is LGHNA, CDR2 YNFKEQ. CDR3 residues: CASSTPMNTEAFF.